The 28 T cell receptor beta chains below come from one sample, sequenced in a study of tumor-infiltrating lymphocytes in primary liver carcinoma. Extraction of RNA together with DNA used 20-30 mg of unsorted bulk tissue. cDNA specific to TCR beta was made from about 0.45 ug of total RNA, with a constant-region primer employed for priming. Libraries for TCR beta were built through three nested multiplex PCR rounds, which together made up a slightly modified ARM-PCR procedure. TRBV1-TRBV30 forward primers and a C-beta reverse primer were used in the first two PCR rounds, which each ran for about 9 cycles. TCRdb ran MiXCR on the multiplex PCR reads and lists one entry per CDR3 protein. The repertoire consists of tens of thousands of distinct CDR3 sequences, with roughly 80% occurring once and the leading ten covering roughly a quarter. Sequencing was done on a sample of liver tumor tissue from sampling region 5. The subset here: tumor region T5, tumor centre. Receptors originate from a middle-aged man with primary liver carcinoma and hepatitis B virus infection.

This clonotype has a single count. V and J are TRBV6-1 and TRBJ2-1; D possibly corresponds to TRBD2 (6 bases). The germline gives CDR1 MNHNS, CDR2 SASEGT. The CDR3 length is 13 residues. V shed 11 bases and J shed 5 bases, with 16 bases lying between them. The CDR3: CAGEEGLNNEQFF. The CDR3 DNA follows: TGTGCCGGCGAGGAGGGGCTAAACAATGAGCAGTTCTTC.

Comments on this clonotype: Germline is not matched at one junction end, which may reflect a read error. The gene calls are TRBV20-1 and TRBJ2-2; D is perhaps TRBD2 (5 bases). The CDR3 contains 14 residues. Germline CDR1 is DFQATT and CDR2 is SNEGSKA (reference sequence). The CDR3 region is CSISEDFNTGELFF. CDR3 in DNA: TGCAGCATCAGCGAGGACTTCAACACAGGGGAGCTGTTTTTT.

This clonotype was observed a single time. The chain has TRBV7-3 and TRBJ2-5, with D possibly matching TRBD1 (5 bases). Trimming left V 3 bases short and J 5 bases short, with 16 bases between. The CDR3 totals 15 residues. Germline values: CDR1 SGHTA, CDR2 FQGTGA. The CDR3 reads CASSLGTGLGETQYF. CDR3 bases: TGTGCCAGCAGCTTGGGAACAGGATTAGGCGAGACCCAGTACTTC.

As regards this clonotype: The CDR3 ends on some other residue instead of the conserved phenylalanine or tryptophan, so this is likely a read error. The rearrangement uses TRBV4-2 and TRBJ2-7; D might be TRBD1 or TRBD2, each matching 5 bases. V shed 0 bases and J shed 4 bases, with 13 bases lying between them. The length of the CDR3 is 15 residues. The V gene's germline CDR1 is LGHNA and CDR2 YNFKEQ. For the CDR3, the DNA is TGTGCCAGCAGCCAAGATAAGGGGAGCAGTTACGAGCAGTACTCC. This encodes CASSQDKGSSYEQYS.

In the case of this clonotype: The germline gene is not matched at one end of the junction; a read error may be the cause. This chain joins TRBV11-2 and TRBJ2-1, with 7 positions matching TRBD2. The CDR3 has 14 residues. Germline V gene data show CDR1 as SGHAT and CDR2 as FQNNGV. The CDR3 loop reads CVSSTSEFYNEQFF. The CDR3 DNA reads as TGTGTCAGCAGTACTAGCGAGTTCTACAATGAACAGTTCTTC.

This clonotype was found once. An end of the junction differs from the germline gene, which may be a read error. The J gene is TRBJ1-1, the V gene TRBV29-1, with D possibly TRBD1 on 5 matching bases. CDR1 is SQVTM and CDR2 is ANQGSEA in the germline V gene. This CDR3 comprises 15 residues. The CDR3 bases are TGCGGCGTTACGGCAGGGTGGGGAATGAACACTGAAGCTTCCTTT. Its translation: CGVTAGWGMNTEASF.

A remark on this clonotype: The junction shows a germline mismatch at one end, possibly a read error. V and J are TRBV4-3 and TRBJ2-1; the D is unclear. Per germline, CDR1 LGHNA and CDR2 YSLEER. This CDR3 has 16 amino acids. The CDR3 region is CASSQVPYSEYNEQFF. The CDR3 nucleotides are TGCGCCAGCAGTCAAGTTCCCTATTCAGAATACAATGAGCAGTTCTTC.

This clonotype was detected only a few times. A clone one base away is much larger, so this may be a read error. The CDR3 loop is CANISPGRQSTEAFF. CDR3 nucleotides: TGTGCCAACATATCACCGGGACGGCAAAGCACTGAAGCTTTCTTT. This chain links TRBV6-1 with TRBJ1-1; a possible D gene is TRBD1 (5 bases). CDR1 is MNHNS, CDR2 SASEGT, per germline. This CDR3 has 15 amino acids. V lost 10 bases and J lost 4, with 22 bases in between.

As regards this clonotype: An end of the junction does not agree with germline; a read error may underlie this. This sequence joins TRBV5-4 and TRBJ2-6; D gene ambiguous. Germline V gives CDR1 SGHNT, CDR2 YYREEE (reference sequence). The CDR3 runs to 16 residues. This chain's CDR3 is CTSSKGAYSGANVLTF. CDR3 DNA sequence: TGTACCAGCAGTAAAGGAGCGTACTCTGGGGCCAACGTCCTGACTTTC.

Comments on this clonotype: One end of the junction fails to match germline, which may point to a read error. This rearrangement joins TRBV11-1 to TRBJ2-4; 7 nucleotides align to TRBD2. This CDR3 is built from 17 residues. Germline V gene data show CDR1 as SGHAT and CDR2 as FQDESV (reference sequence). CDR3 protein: CASSCPGTSGTRNIQNF. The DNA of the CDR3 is TGTGCCAGCAGCTGTCCCGGGACCAGCGGGACCAGAAACATTCAGAACTTC.

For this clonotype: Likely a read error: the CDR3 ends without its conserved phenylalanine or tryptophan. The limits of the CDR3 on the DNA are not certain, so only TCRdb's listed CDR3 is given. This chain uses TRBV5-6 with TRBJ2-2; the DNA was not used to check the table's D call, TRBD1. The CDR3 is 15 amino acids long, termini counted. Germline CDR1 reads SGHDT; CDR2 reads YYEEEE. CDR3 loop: CASSLWGRATGELFL.

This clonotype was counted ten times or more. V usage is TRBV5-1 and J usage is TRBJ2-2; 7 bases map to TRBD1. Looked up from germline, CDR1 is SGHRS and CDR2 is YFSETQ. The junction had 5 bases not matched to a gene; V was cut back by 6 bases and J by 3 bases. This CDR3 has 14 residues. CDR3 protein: CASTGQDHTGELFF. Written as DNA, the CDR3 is TGCGCCAGCACCGGACAGGACCACACCGGGGAGCTGTTTTTT.

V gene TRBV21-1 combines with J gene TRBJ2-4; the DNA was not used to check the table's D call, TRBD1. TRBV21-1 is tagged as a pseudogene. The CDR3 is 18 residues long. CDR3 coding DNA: TGTGCCAGCAGCAAAGCGGGGGGGGGGTGCCTAGCCAAAAACGTTCAGTACTTC. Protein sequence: CASSKAGGGCLAKNVQYF.

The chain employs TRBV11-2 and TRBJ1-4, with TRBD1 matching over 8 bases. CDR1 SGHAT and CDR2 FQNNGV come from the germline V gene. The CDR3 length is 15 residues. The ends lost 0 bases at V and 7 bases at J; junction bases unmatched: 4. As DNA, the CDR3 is TGTGCCAGCAGCTTAGATTTGACAGGGGTTGAAAAACTGTTTTTT. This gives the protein CASSLDLTGVEKLFF.

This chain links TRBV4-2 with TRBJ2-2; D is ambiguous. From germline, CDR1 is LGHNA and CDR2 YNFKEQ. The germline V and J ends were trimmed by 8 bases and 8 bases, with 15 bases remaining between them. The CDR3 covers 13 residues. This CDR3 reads CASQDQVGGELFF. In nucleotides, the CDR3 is TGTGCCAGCCAAGATCAGGTGGGAGGGGAGCTGTTTTTT.

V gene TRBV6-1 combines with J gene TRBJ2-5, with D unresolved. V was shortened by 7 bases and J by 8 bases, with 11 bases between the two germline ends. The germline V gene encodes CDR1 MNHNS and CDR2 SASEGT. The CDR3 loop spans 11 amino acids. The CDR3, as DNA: TGTGCCAGCAACGAATTGGTAACCCAGTACTTC. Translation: CASNELVTQYF.

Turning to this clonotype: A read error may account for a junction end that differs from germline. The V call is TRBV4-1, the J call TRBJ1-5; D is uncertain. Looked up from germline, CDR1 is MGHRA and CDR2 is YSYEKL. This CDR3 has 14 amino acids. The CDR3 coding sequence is TGCGCCAGCAACCAAGATCGGAGCACCGAGCCCCAGCATTTT. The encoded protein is CASNQDRSTEPQHF.

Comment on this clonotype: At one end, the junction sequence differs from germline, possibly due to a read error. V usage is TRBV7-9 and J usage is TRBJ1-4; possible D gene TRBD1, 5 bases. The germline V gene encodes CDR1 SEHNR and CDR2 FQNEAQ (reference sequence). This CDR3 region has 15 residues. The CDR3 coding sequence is TGTGCCAGCAGTTCCCGAATGGGGGTAGATGAAAAACTGATTTTT. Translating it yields CASSSRMGVDEKLIF.

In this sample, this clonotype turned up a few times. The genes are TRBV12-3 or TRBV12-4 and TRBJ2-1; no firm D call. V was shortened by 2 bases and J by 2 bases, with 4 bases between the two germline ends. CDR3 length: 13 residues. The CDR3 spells CASSLRPYNEQFF. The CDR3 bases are TGTGCCAGCAGTTTAAGACCCTACAATGAGCAGTTCTTC.

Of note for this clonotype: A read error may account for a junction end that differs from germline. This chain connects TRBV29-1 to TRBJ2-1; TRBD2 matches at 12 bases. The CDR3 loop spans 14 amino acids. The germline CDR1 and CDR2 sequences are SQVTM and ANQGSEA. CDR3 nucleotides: TGCAGCGTTGCCCTAGCGGGAGGGGTCAGTGATCAGTTCTTT. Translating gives CSVALAGGVSDQFF.

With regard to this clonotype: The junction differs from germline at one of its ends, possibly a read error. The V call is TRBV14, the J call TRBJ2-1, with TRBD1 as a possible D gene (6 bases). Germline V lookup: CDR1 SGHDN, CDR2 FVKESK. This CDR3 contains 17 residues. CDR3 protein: CVSSQEAQGTRYNEQFF. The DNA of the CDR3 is TGTGTCAGCAGCCAAGAGGCTCAGGGGACAAGGTACAATGAGCAGTTCTTC.

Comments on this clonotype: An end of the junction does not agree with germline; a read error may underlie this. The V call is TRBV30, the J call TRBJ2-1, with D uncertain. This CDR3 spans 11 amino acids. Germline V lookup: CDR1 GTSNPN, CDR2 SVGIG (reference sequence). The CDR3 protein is CAWSLINEQSF. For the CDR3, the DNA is TGTGCCTGGAGTCTCATCAATGAGCAGTCCTTC.

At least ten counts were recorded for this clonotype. In DNA form, the CDR3 reads TGCGCCAGCAGCCAACCGGGACAGGGTGTCGGAGGGGCCAACGTCCTGACTTTC. This sequence encodes CASSQPGQGVGGANVLTF. The V and J genes are TRBV4-1 and TRBJ2-6; the match to TRBD1 covers 9 bases. The germline V gene has CDR1 MGHRA and CDR2 YSYEKL. J was trimmed by 4 bases and V by 2 bases; bases with no gene match: 9. The CDR3 is made up of 18 amino acids.

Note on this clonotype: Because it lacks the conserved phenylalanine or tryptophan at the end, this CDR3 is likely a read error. The CDR3 sequence: CASSLGTEALNTEAFC. The CDR3 DNA sequence: TGCGCCAGCAGCCTCGGGACAGAGGCCCTGAACACTGAAGCTTTCTGT. This chain connects TRBV4-1 to TRBJ1-1; 7 bases agree with TRBD1. The CDR3 is 16 residues long. Trimming at V came to 4 bases and at J to 0 bases, leaving 8 bases not matched to a gene. Looked up from germline, CDR1 is MGHRA and CDR2 is YSYEKL.

This chain's CDR3 is CANSRQRSEQFF. The CDR3 DNA reads TGTGCCAACAGCAGACAGAGGAGTGAGCAGTTCTTC. The J gene is TRBJ2-1, the V gene TRBV28, with D possibly TRBD1 on 5 matching bases. The CDR3 runs to 12 residues. Germline values: CDR1 MDHEN, CDR2 SYDVKM. V lost 10 bases, J lost 9 bases, and 16 bases lay in between.

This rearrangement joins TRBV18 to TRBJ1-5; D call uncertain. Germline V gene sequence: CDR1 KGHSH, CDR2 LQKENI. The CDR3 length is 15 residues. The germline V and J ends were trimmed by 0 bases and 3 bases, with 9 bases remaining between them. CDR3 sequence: CASSPPGGSNQPQHF. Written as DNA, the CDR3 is TGTGCCAGCTCACCACCTGGCGGCTCCAATCAGCCCCAGCATTTT.

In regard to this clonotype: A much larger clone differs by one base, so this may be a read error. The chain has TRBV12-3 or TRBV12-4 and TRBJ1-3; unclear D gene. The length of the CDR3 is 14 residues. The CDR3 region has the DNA TGTGCCAGCTGTTTAGGTACCAGGAGAAACACCATATATTTT. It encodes CASCLGTRRNTIYF.

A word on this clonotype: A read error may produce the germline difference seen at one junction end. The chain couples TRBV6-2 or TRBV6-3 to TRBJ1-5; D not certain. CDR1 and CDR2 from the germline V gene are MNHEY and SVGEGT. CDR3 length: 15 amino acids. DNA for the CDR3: TGTGCCAGCACCCTTACGCGGGGTTACAATCGGCCCCAGCATTTT. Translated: CASTLTRGYNRPQHF.